What follows describes a single TCR beta chain. Its target is not known. This CDR3 has 15 amino acids. Deletions cut 0 bases from V and 0 bases from J, with 9 bases between. The germline CDR1 and CDR2 sequences are KGHSH and LQKENI. Sample-barcoded 5' priming and a J-beta primer mix drove a second PCR of 7 to 11 cycles. All samples yielded 3 million or more CDR3-containing paired-end reads. TCRdb re-derived calls from the 5' RACE reads in MiXCR, one entry per CDR3 protein. The table shows about 1.7 million distinct CDR3 sequences, with about 30% occurring only once. This record comes from a study of blood T cells in healthy people across ages. Study-level results: Higher diversity, along with more naive CD4+ cells, distinguished long-lived donors from aged donors.

This TCR was recovered from a woman aged 25 to 45 in good health. The rearrangement joins TRBV18 to TRBJ2-7; D is unclear. The source material was blood. The CDR3 DNA is TGTGCCAGCTCACCACCGGCTGCGAGCTCCTACGAGCAGTACTTC. Translated: CASSPPAASSYEQYF.